This T cell receptor beta chain was documented in a study of blood T cell repertoires in COVID-19. The wider study: COVID-19 samples, acute and convalescent, were from the United States, Italy and Spain.

Germline CDR1 is LNHDA and CDR2 is SQIVND (reference sequence). This CDR3 contains 15 residues. The V segment lost 5 bases and the J segment 7 bases; nucleotides outside the gene matches: 7. The authors' processing: Reference gene primer amplification gave estimated nucleated cell counts. Produced via immunoSEQ multiplex PCR; TCRdb's table is partial and in-frame only. The DNA gave D and trimming, while V, J and clone size come from that table. Here the sample spans around 130,000 clones, roughly 72% being singletons. V usage is TRBV19 and J usage is TRBJ2-5; 13 bases are shared with TRBD2. This receptor was taken from a human donor in a cohort sampled during active COVID-19. The specimen was peripheral blood. The CDR3 spells CASSSLAGGSGTQYF. The CDR3 DNA is TGTGCCAGTAGTTCACTAGCGGGGGGGTCGGGGACCCAGTACTTC.